This note documents a single T cell receptor beta chain sequence. Its antigen is not identified. This sample stems from a study of T cell repertoires in cytomegalovirus infection. Study-wide background: Matching HLA type, along with CMV infection, was indicated by public TCR beta signatures. The study, taken as a whole, reports: Carriage of CMV together with the relevant HLA was identifiable through cumulative public TCR beta family frequency. Dominant in the ex vivo response were TCR beta clonotypes restricted by HLA-C and specific for CMV.

The V gene's germline CDR1 is SQVTM and CDR2 ANQGSEA. The CDR3 is made up of 13 amino acids. Trimming cost V 5 bases and J 3 bases; bases outside gene matches: 3. TCRdb reprocessed the reads with MiXCR, giving one entry per CDR3 protein. The repertoire holds 290,000 or so distinct CDR3 sequences, with roughly 23% as singletons. The sample consisted of PBMCs. The gene calls are TRBV29-1 and TRBJ1-4; 7 nucleotides align to TRBD1. This TCR was recovered from a human donor in good health (CMV status not recorded). Some clones in this sample may be carry-over from other donors' samples. The CDR3 sequence is CSVLQGSNEKLFF. In DNA, the CDR3 is TGCAGCGTTCTACAGGGGTCTAATGAAAAACTGTTTTTT.